This T cell receptor (beta chain) was sequenced for a study of T cell responses to AZD1222 COVID-19 vaccine. Sequenced by immunoSEQ multiplex PCR; TCRdb stores in-frame clones only, minus some. The sample has 65,000 to 80,000 clones; 88% are singletons. This CDR3 spans 13 amino acids. Germline CDR1 is SGHNT and CDR2 is YYREEE (reference sequence). The germline V and J ends were trimmed by 0 bases and 3 bases, with 6 bases remaining between them. The chain carries TRBV5-4 and TRBJ2-5; no firm D call. Here the sequenced sample was peripheral blood, taken 28 days after the second dose of the MenACWY control vaccine. The TCR was taken from an adult who received the MenACWY meningococcal vaccine as a control. This CDR3 reads CASSLDRKETQYF. In DNA form, the CDR3 reads TGTGCCAGCAGCTTGGACCGGAAAGAGACCCAGTACTTC.